The 3 T cell receptor beta chains reported below all come from one sample, sequenced in a study of T cell responses to AZD1222 COVID-19 vaccine. TCRdb keeps only in-frame clones here, not all; method: immunoSEQ multiplex PCR. This sample yields approximately 200,000 clones, of which about nine tenths are seen a single time; roughly 3.5% belongs to the top ten. This specimen was peripheral blood, taken 28 days after the second AZD1222 dose. The receptors come from an adult who received the AZD1222 COVID-19 vaccine.

This clone has a single count. The rearrangement joins TRBV6-5 to TRBJ1-1; a weak D match, TRBD1 (6 bases). The V gene's germline CDR1 is MNHEY and CDR2 SVGAGI. Trimming removed 6 bases at V and 4 bases at J, with 12 bases between. The CDR3 is made up of 13 amino acids. CDR3 loop: CASRSTGPTEAFF. The CDR3 DNA follows: TGTGCCAGCAGATCCACAGGGCCCACTGAAGCTTTCTTT.

This clone was detected only a few times. Sequence at one end of the junction differs from germline and may be a read error. J is TRBJ2-7 and V is TRBV6-5, with D perhaps assigned TRBD1 or TRBD2 (5 bases each). The germline CDR1 and CDR2 sequences are MNHEY and SVGAGI. CDR3 length equals 14 residues. The DNA of the CDR3 is TGTGCCAGCAGGCCCCTCGGGCAGGGACGTTCTCCTAGCTTC. This gives the protein CASRPLGQGRSPSF.

The rearrangement joins TRBV19 to TRBJ1-5, with a possible D match to TRBD1 (5 bases). Germline V gene sequence: CDR1 LNHDA, CDR2 SQIVND (reference sequence). V was pared by 5 bases and J by 4 bases, with 15 bases between. CDR3 length: 15 residues. The CDR3 sequence is CASSLSGGSNQPQHF. CDR3 bases: TGTGCCAGTAGTTTGAGTGGGGGGTCTAATCAGCCCCAGCATTTT. The variable domain in full, completed from reference TRBV19 and TRBJ1-5, reads DGGITQSPKYLFRKEGQNVTLSCEQNLNHDAMYWYRQDPGQGLRLIYYSQIVNDFQKGDIAEGYSVSREKKESFPLTVTSAQKNPTAFYLCASSLSGGSNQPQHFGDGTRLSIL.